A selection of T cell receptor beta chains follows, all from one sample in a study of shared clonotypes between healthy human individuals. This table comes from immunoSEQ multiplex PCR, and its TCRdb copy is limited to in-frame clones, with some not included. The sample lists roughly 2 million clones, 85% to 95% seen once, with about 1.1% in the top ten. The sequencing input was naive CD8+ T cells sorted from blood. The receptors here all came from a young man in good health. Each CDR3 is given with its conserved first and last residue. The D gene is left open where the match is weak. Clone size is stated in some rows and not others, as once, few, many or a class when expanded.

CDR3nt: TGCGCCAGCAGCTGGAGGACAGGCTCCTATGGCTACACCTTC
CDR3aa: CASSWRTGSYGYTF
j_gene: TRBJ1-2
abundance: -
d_gene: TRBD1
v_gene: TRBV5-1

CDR3nt: TGCAGCGTAGGACTGGACGGGGAGCTGTTTTTT
CDR3aa: CSVGLDGELFF
j_gene: TRBJ2-2
abundance: -
d_gene: -
v_gene: TRBV29-1

CDR3nt: TGCGCCAGCAGCCAGACTAGCGGGAGGTACGAGCAGTACTTC
CDR3aa: CASSQTSGRYEQYF
j_gene: TRBJ2-7
abundance: -
d_gene: TRBD2
v_gene: TRBV5-1

CDR3nt: TGTGCCAGCAGCTCGACCCCCTGGGGGACTAATGAAAAACTGTTTTTT
CDR3aa: CASSSTPWGTNEKLFF
j_gene: TRBJ1-4
abundance: -
d_gene: -
v_gene: TRBV13

CDR3nt: TGTGCCAGCAGCCTCGAAGGGGGCTCCTACAATGAGCAGTTCTTC
CDR3aa: CASSLEGGSYNEQFF
j_gene: TRBJ2-1
abundance: -
d_gene: -
v_gene: TRBV13

CDR3nt: TGTGCCAGTAGTATTAGCGGGGAGTCCTACGAGCAGTACTTC
CDR3aa: CASSISGESYEQYF
j_gene: TRBJ2-7
abundance: -
d_gene: TRBD2
v_gene: TRBV19

CDR3nt: TGCGCCAGCCTTCCCTTGGGGGGATCATACAATGAGCAGTTCTTC
CDR3aa: CASLPLGGSYNEQFF
j_gene: TRBJ2-1
abundance: -
d_gene: -
v_gene: TRBV10-2

CDR3nt: TGTGCCAGTAGTATAGAACCGGGACAGCCTAATTCACCCCTCCACTTT
CDR3aa: CASSIEPGQPNSPLHF
j_gene: TRBJ1-6
abundance: -
d_gene: TRBD1
v_gene: TRBV19

CDR3nt: TGCGCCAGCAGCCACCCGGGACTAGCGGAATACGAGCAGTACTTC
CDR3aa: CASSHPGLAEYEQYF
j_gene: TRBJ2-7
abundance: -
d_gene: TRBD2
v_gene: TRBV4-1

CDR3nt: TGTGCCAGCAGTTACTTGGGAGGGATTGACATTCAGTACTTC
CDR3aa: CASSYLGGIDIQYF
j_gene: TRBJ2-4
abundance: once
d_gene: TRBD2
v_gene: TRBV6-5

CDR3nt: TGTGCCAGCTCACCTGGGACTTCCAGCACAGATACGCAGTATTTT
CDR3aa: CASSPGTSSTDTQYF
j_gene: TRBJ2-3
abundance: -
d_gene: -
v_gene: TRBV18

CDR3nt: TGTGCCAGCAGAAGGGGGGACGGCGGGGAGCTGTTTTTT
CDR3aa: CASRRGDGGELFF
j_gene: TRBJ2-2
abundance: -
d_gene: -
v_gene: TRBV11-3

CDR3nt: TGTGCCAGCAGCGTAACATCCCAGGGCCCCTACGAGCAGTACTTC
CDR3aa: CASSVTSQGPYEQYF
j_gene: TRBJ2-7
abundance: -
d_gene: -
v_gene: TRBV9

CDR3nt: TGCACCAGCAGCCATCCATCCTACGAGCAGTACTTC
CDR3aa: CTSSHPSYEQYF
j_gene: TRBJ2-7
abundance: -
d_gene: -
v_gene: TRBV1

CDR3nt: TGTGCCTGGAGGGCACAGGGATTGGGGTCCGACCAGCATTTT
CDR3aa: CAWRAQGLGSDQHF
j_gene: TRBJ1-5
abundance: -
d_gene: -
v_gene: TRBV30

CDR3nt: TGCGCCAGCAGCCAAGAACGTAGGGACGAAAAACTGTTTTTT
CDR3aa: CASSQERRDEKLFF
j_gene: TRBJ1-4
abundance: -
d_gene: -
v_gene: TRBV4-3

CDR3nt: TGTGCCAGCAACGGACTTAGCAATCAGCCCCAGCATTTT
CDR3aa: CASNGLSNQPQHF
j_gene: TRBJ1-5
abundance: -
d_gene: -
v_gene: TRBV6-7

CDR3nt: TGTGCCAGCAGATGGGCCCCGAACACTGAAGCTTTCTTT
CDR3aa: CASRWAPNTEAFF
j_gene: TRBJ1-1
abundance: once
d_gene: -
v_gene: TRBV6-1

CDR3nt: TGCGCCAGCAGTGACAACTATCAGCCCCAGCATTTT
CDR3aa: CASSDNYQPQHF
j_gene: TRBJ1-5
abundance: -
d_gene: -
v_gene: TRBV10-1

CDR3nt: TGTGCCAGCAGCTTCATCTGGGACAGAGAGACCCAGTACTTC
CDR3aa: CASSFIWDRETQYF
j_gene: TRBJ2-5
abundance: once
d_gene: TRBD1
v_gene: TRBV5-4

CDR3nt: TGTGCCAGCAGCCCTAGCGGGGGGGCCATCGGGGAGCTGTTTTTT
CDR3aa: CASSPSGGAIGELFF
j_gene: TRBJ2-2
abundance: -
d_gene: TRBD2
v_gene: TRBV5-6

CDR3nt: TGTGCCAGCAGCTTGGAGGCAGGGACTACCTACGAGCAGTACTTC
CDR3aa: CASSLEAGTTYEQYF
j_gene: TRBJ2-7
abundance: -
d_gene: TRBD2
v_gene: TRBV5-8

CDR3nt: TGTGCCAGCAGCTTAGAGGGGGAAGCTTTCTTT
CDR3aa: CASSLEGEAFF
j_gene: TRBJ1-1
abundance: once
d_gene: -
v_gene: TRBV7-9

CDR3nt: TGTGCCAGCAGCTTTCTCAGAGCGGGGAACACAGATACGCAGTATTTT
CDR3aa: CASSFLRAGNTDTQYF
j_gene: TRBJ2-3
abundance: -
d_gene: TRBD2
v_gene: TRBV7-8

CDR3nt: TGCGCCAGCAGCCAAACGTACACCGGCGGGGAGCAGTACTTC
CDR3aa: CASSQTYTGGEQYF
j_gene: TRBJ2-7
abundance: -
d_gene: -
v_gene: TRBV4-1

CDR3nt: TGTGCCAGCAGCACCGGACAGGGGAACACAGATACGCAGTATTTT
CDR3aa: CASSTGQGNTDTQYF
j_gene: TRBJ2-3
abundance: -
d_gene: TRBD1
v_gene: TRBV5-4

CDR3nt: TGTGCCAGCAGCCCAATACAGGGGGGTGAAAAACTGTTTTTT
CDR3aa: CASSPIQGGEKLFF
j_gene: TRBJ1-4
abundance: -
d_gene: TRBD1
v_gene: TRBV7-8

CDR3nt: TGTGCCAGCACGGGGGCCGCTGAAAAACTGTTTTTT
CDR3aa: CASTGAAEKLFF
j_gene: TRBJ1-4
abundance: -
d_gene: -
v_gene: TRBV7-9

CDR3nt: TGTGCCAGCAGCTTTTTGGACGGGAACACAGATACGCAGTATTTT
CDR3aa: CASSFLDGNTDTQYF
j_gene: TRBJ2-3
abundance: -
d_gene: -
v_gene: TRBV7-9

CDR3nt: TGTGCCAGCACTTTGACAGGATACTACGAGCAGTACTTC
CDR3aa: CASTLTGYYEQYF
j_gene: TRBJ2-7
abundance: -
d_gene: -
v_gene: TRBV5-6

CDR3nt: TGTGCCAGCAGCCTAAGGGCGGGGGCTAACTATGGCTACACCTTC
CDR3aa: CASSLRAGANYGYTF
j_gene: TRBJ1-2
abundance: -
d_gene: -
v_gene: TRBV6-7

CDR3nt: TGTGCCAGCAGCGTAGCACGCACAGATACGCAGTATTTT
CDR3aa: CASSVARTDTQYF
j_gene: TRBJ2-3
abundance: -
d_gene: -
v_gene: TRBV9

CDR3nt: TGTGCCAGCAGGCTCTCCTACGAGCAGTACTTC
CDR3aa: CASRLSYEQYF
j_gene: TRBJ2-7
abundance: -
d_gene: -
v_gene: TRBV27

CDR3nt: TGTGCCAGCAGTTACTTTCCCAGGGGTAGGAGCTCCTACGAGCAGTACTTC
CDR3aa: CASSYFPRGRSSYEQYF
j_gene: TRBJ2-7
abundance: -
d_gene: -
v_gene: TRBV6-7

CDR3nt: TGTGCCAGCAAGCTACCGGGACAGGGCGACGATGGCTACACCTTC
CDR3aa: CASKLPGQGDDGYTF
j_gene: TRBJ1-2
abundance: -
d_gene: TRBD1
v_gene: TRBV5-6

CDR3nt: TGTGCCAGCAGTAGCGGGGGCTCCAGCTCCTACGAGCAGTACTTC
CDR3aa: CASSSGGSSSYEQYF
j_gene: TRBJ2-7
abundance: -
d_gene: TRBD2
v_gene: TRBV9

CDR3nt: TGTGCCAGCATCCCAAATCACGGGATAACCATGAACACTGAAGCTTTCTTT
CDR3aa: CASIPNHGITMNTEAFF
j_gene: TRBJ1-1
abundance: -
d_gene: -
v_gene: TRBV11-2

CDR3nt: TGTGCCAGCAGCCCGAATCGGGACACCCCTCGTGGTGGCTACACCTTC
CDR3aa: CASSPNRDTPRGGYTF
j_gene: TRBJ1-2
abundance: -
d_gene: -
v_gene: TRBV7-9

CDR3nt: TGTGCCAGCAGAAAAGGGGGACAGGGGCCAGATACGCAGTATTTT
CDR3aa: CASRKGGQGPDTQYF
j_gene: TRBJ2-3
abundance: -
d_gene: -
v_gene: TRBV21-1

CDR3nt: TGTGCCAGCAACCTATGGCTGTCGAATGAAAAACTGTTTTTT
CDR3aa: CASNLWLSNEKLFF
j_gene: TRBJ1-4
abundance: once
d_gene: -
v_gene: TRBV6-1

CDR3nt: TGTGCCAGCTCACCTTTCGCGGGGGGGCCGGAGACCCAGTACTTC
CDR3aa: CASSPFAGGPETQYF
j_gene: TRBJ2-5
abundance: -
d_gene: TRBD2
v_gene: TRBV18

CDR3nt: TGTGCCAGCAGCCCGCCCGGGGGACTCTCCTCCTACAATGAGCAGTTCTTC
CDR3aa: CASSPPGGLSSYNEQFF
j_gene: TRBJ2-1
abundance: once
d_gene: -
v_gene: TRBV9

CDR3nt: TGTGCCTGGAGTGATTGGGACAGGGGAGATAATGAAAAACTGTTTTTT
CDR3aa: CAWSDWDRGDNEKLFF
j_gene: TRBJ1-4
abundance: once
d_gene: TRBD1
v_gene: TRBV30

CDR3nt: TGTGCCAGCAGCGACAGGGGCCCTAATGAAAAACTGTTTTTT
CDR3aa: CASSDRGPNEKLFF
j_gene: TRBJ1-4
abundance: -
d_gene: TRBD1
v_gene: TRBV13

CDR3nt: TGTGCCAGCAGTTTATGGAGGCAGGGCCACGAGCAGTACTTC
CDR3aa: CASSLWRQGHEQYF
j_gene: TRBJ2-7
abundance: -
d_gene: -
v_gene: TRBV27

CDR3nt: TGTGCCAGCAGCTCCCGGATCGGCGGGAGTACGAATGAGCAGTTCTTC
CDR3aa: CASSSRIGGSTNEQFF
j_gene: TRBJ2-1
abundance: -
d_gene: TRBD2
v_gene: TRBV13

CDR3nt: TGTGCCAGCAGCGGCCACACGGGAGAGACTAATGAAAAACTGTTTTTT
CDR3aa: CASSGHTGETNEKLFF
j_gene: TRBJ1-4
abundance: -
d_gene: -
v_gene: TRBV9

CDR3nt: TGTGCCAGCAGCGGAATCTTAGCGACCCTAGGGGATACGCAGTATTTT
CDR3aa: CASSGILATLGDTQYF
j_gene: TRBJ2-3
abundance: -
d_gene: -
v_gene: TRBV7-9

CDR3nt: TGTGCCTGGAGTCCGGGACGCCCTGAGCAGTTCTTC
CDR3aa: CAWSPGRPEQFF
j_gene: TRBJ2-1
abundance: -
d_gene: -
v_gene: TRBV30

CDR3nt: TGTGCCAGCAGCTTAGAGGGGTTAAACACCGGGGAGCTGTTTTTT
CDR3aa: CASSLEGLNTGELFF
j_gene: TRBJ2-2
abundance: -
d_gene: -
v_gene: TRBV11-2

CDR3nt: TGTGCCAGCAGCCGCAGGGGTGAAACAGTATACAATGAGCAGTTCTTC
CDR3aa: CASSRRGETVYNEQFF
j_gene: TRBJ2-1
abundance: -
d_gene: -
v_gene: TRBV5-4

CDR3nt: TGCAGCGTTACAGGGGGGGCAACCTACGAGCAGTACTTC
CDR3aa: CSVTGGATYEQYF
j_gene: TRBJ2-7
abundance: -
d_gene: -
v_gene: TRBV29-1

CDR3nt: TGCGCCAGCAGTGAGTCGCCAGGATTCTACGAGCAGTACTTC
CDR3aa: CASSESPGFYEQYF
j_gene: TRBJ2-7
abundance: -
d_gene: -
v_gene: TRBV10-2